The T cell receptor (beta chain) under discussion was sequenced for a study of cytomegalovirus exposure and HLA in healthy donors. The PCR employed 60 Vbeta primers together with 13 Jbeta primers. Clones were sequenced by immunoSEQ multiplex PCR, and TCRdb holds only the in-frame ones, with some missing. The sample consists of some 150,000 clones, about 80% of them appearing once. Points on this clone: The antigen remains undetermined.

Study results and limitations: Most of the TCR beta V segments (in an earlier analysis) were productive either about 87% or about 30% of the time.

The CDR3 has 14 amino acids. With 2 bases removed from V and 2 bases from J, the gap between germline ends came to 7 bases. Germline loops: CDR1 KGHSH, CDR2 LQKENI. The sample comprised PBMCs. The V call is TRBV18, the J call TRBJ1-5; D might be TRBD1 (5 bases). This TCR derives from a man aged 35-49 years in good health and CMV-seropositive. As DNA, the CDR3 is TGTGCCAGCTCACCAGGAGGGGGCAATCAGCCCCAGCATTTT. This encodes CASSPGGGNQPQHF. Full variable domain (missing parts from reference TRBV18 and TRBJ1-5): NAGVMQNPRHLVRRRGQEARLRCSPMKGHSHVYWYRQLPEEGLKFMVYLQKENIIDESGMPKERFSAEFPKEGPSILRIQQVVRGDSAAYFCASSPGGGNQPQHFGDGTRLSIL.